This T cell receptor (beta chain) came from a study of identical twins. V lost 5 bases, J lost 6 bases, and 14 bases stayed unmatched. Germline V CDR1 and CDR2: MDHEN, SYDVKM. This CDR3 spans 16 amino acids. Turning to this clonotype: Its cognate antigen is unknown.

General study findings and limits: Models underpredicted monozygotic twin sharing of out-of-frame TCR alpha. Conclusions rested on cross-sectional statistics rather than following the same donors. Within cord blood, abundant beta clonotypes carried fewer insertions, but memory repertoires showed no such trend.

In TCRdb, the 5' RACE reads were re-called with MiXCR into one record per CDR3 protein. The sample includes under 350,000 distinct CDR3 sequences, just under 9.5% seen only once; the top ten take roughly 7%. A further study also used this sample, focusing on yellow fever vaccine responses in identical twins. That work contributes: Twins' vaccine T cell response reportedly seemed partly convergent, partly personalized.

The chain employs TRBV28 and TRBJ2-3, with 7 bases lining up with TRBD2. The sample taken for sequencing was CD8+ T cells sorted from blood. The sequence derives from a woman younger than 35 in good health. The CDR3 region has the DNA TGTGCCAGCAGTAACCCGTGGGGGGGGGTTGCGGATACGCAGTATTTT. Translation gives CASSNPWGGVADTQYF.